A single sample is the source of the 21 T cell receptor beta chains below, sequenced in a study of breast tumors, draining lymph nodes, adjacent tissues (dated by TCRdb to 2016 to 2017). The lymph node samples were taken from the axillary draining lymph nodes of breast cancer patients. The library was generated by multiplex PCR. The sequencing machine was an Illumina HiSeq 2000. Using fastp trimming at Q25 and MiXCR clonotype assembly, TCRdb reanalyzed the public sequencing data and kept in-frame beta chains. CDR3 protein duplicates are merged, each entry listing the most common genes and DNA. This sample lists 180,000 or so distinct CDR3 sequences; 30% to 35% were detected once. The ten largest clones add up to around 4% of the sample. Material for sequencing was axillary lymph node tissue. The receptor source for this set is a female donor with breast cancer. Some clones in this sample may be carry-over from other donors' samples.

This clonotype was counted at least ten times. The genes are TRBV19 and TRBJ1-5; 8 bases are shared with TRBD1. The CDR3 runs to 16 residues. Germline V CDR1 and CDR2: LNHDA, SQIVND (reference sequence). V shed 5 bases, J shed 2 bases, and the junction held 8 bases outside the gene matches. CDR3 sequence (DNA): TGTGCCAGTAGTTTCCCACAGGGGGGAGGCAATCAGCCCCAGCATTTT. Translating it yields CASSFPQGGGNQPQHF.

This clonotype was recorded at least ten times. This chain uses TRBV7-9 with TRBJ1-5, with D possibly being TRBD1 (5 bases). CDR3 size: 13 residues. V was clipped by 4 bases and J by 6 bases, with 10 bases between them. In germline, CDR1 is SEHNR, CDR2 FQNEAQ (reference sequence). The CDR3 region has the DNA TGTGCCAGCAGCTCCCGTAGGGGTCAGCCCCAGCATTTT. Its translation is CASSSRRGQPQHF.

This clonotype was found many times. The chain uses TRBV10-1 and TRBJ2-1; 7 bases align to TRBD2. CDR3 length: 13 residues. Germline CDR1 reads WNHNN; CDR2 reads SYGVQD (reference sequence). V gave up 8 bases and J gave up 0 bases; unmatched junction bases: 1. In DNA, the CDR3 is TGCGCCAGCCGGACTAGCTCCTACAATGAGCAGTTCTTC. It yields the protein CASRTSSYNEQFF.

Worth noting for this clonotype: This may arise from a read error, as a much more abundant clone is one base away. The conserved phenylalanine or tryptophan is not found at the CDR3 terminus, so this likely reflects a read error. CDR3 sequence reads: CASSLAGTEQPQHL. The DNA for the CDR3 is TGTGCCAGCAGCTTAGCGGGGACTGAGCAGCCCCAGCATCTT. This chain connects TRBV7-2 to TRBJ1-5; possibly TRBD1 for D (5 bases). The CDR3 contains 14 residues. V was cut by 0 bases and J by 7 bases, with 10 bases left in between. CDR1 SGHTA and CDR2 FQGNSA come from the germline V gene.

This clonotype was counted a few times. A much larger clone lies one base from this, so it may be a read error. It is unclear where the CDR3 begins or ends on the DNA, so no DNA is shown, and the CDR3 is as TCRdb lists it. The J gene is TRBJ2-7, the V gene TRBV9; no DNA check was done on the table's D call, TRBD2. Germline CDR1 reads SGDLS; CDR2 reads YYNGEE. The CDR3 numbers 15 amino acids, ends counted. The CDR3 protein is CASSVGEGTSYEPYF.

J is TRBJ1-1 and V is TRBV5-1, with 9 positions matching TRBD1. The CDR3 has 15 residues. From germline, CDR1 is SGHRS and CDR2 YFSETQ. The V segment lost 4 bases and the J segment 3 bases; nucleotides outside the gene matches: 7. In DNA form, the CDR3 reads TGCGCCAGCAGCCAAACCGGGACAGGGTACACTGAAGCTTTCTTT. Amino acids: CASSQTGTGYTEAFF.

In this sample, this clonotype turned up many times. The rearrangement uses TRBV11-2 and TRBJ2-1, with 12 bases lining up with TRBD2. Germline loops: CDR1 SGHAT, CDR2 FQNNGV. J was trimmed by 6 bases and V by 5 bases; bases with no gene match: 8. The CDR3 covers 16 residues. CDR3 nucleotide sequence: TGTGCCAGCAGCCCCCGACTAGCGGGAGTCGGCAATGAGCAGTTCTTC. Encoded protein: CASSPRLAGVGNEQFF. Full variable domain (missing parts from reference TRBV11-2 and TRBJ2-1): EAGVAQSPRYKIIEKRQSVAFWCNPISGHATLYWYQQILGQGPKLLIQFQNNGVVDDSQLPKDRFSAERLKGVDSTLKIQPAKLEDSAVYLCASSPRLAGVGNEQFFGPGTRLTVL.

This clonotype was detected a few times. A read error is possible here, since a much larger clone lies one base away. This sequence joins TRBV7-3 and TRBJ2-1, with D possibly being TRBD2 (6 bases). Germline lookup yields CDR1 SGHTA and CDR2 FQGTGA. The CDR3 has 15 residues. The CDR3 loop is CASSLAGPTYNEQLF. The CDR3 region has the DNA TGTGCCAGCAGCTTAGCGGGACCTACCTACAATGAGCAGCTCTTC.

This clonotype was found many times. At one of its ends the junction is not consistent with the germline gene, which may arise from a read error. The chain has TRBV11-2 and TRBJ2-6; D perhaps matches TRBD2 (5 bases). The CDR3 consists of 15 residues. CDR1 SGHAT and CDR2 FQNNGV come from the germline V gene. The CDR3: CASSIEGSGANVLTF. CDR3 in DNA: TGTGCCAGCAGCATAGAGGGATCTGGGGCCAACGTCCTGACTTTC. Full variable domain (outside the CDR3, taken from reference TRBV11-2 and TRBJ2-6): EAGVAQSPRYKIIEKRQSVAFWCNPISGHATLYWYQQILGQGPKLLIQFQNNGVVDDSQLPKDRFSAERLKGVDSTLKIQPAKLEDSAVYLCASSIEGSGANVLTFGAGSRLTVL.

The CDR3 loop is CSASYGSGGNSPLHF. In DNA form, the CDR3 reads TGCAGTGCTAGCTACGGGAGTGGCGGCAATTCACCCCTCCACTTT. The V gene is TRBV20-1, the J gene TRBJ1-6; unclear D gene. The germline V gene encodes CDR1 DFQATT and CDR2 SNEGSKA (reference sequence). The CDR3 is 15 residues long. The V and J ends lost 3 bases and 7 bases respectively, with 16 bases between them.

This chain joins TRBV7-3 and TRBJ2-1; 10 nucleotides agree with TRBD1. The germline gives CDR1 SGHTA, CDR2 FQGTGA. There are 17 residues in the CDR3. The trim removed 5 bases at V and 4 bases at J, leaving 11 bases unmatched. CDR3 in amino acids: CASSPGRDRGKYNEQFF. The CDR3 DNA reads as TGTGCCAGCAGCCCGGGACGGGACAGGGGAAAGTACAATGAGCAGTTCTTC.

This clonotype was observed at least ten times. This chain connects TRBV19 to TRBJ2-1; TRBD2 might be the D (5 bases). With 5 bases removed from V and 1 base from J, the gap between germline ends came to 15 bases. The CDR3 spans 16 residues. The germline V gene encodes CDR1 LNHDA and CDR2 SQIVND (reference sequence). CDR3 bases: TGTGCCAGTAGTCAATCTGGGAGTCTTTCCTACAATGAGCAGTTCTTC. This gives the protein CASSQSGSLSYNEQFF. Complete variable domain (other parts from reference TRBV19 and TRBJ2-1): DGGITQSPKYLFRKEGQNVTLSCEQNLNHDAMYWYRQDPGQGLRLIYYSQIVNDFQKGDIAEGYSVSREKKESFPLTVTSAQKNPTAFYLCASSQSGSLSYNEQFFGPGTRLTVL.

Turning to this clonotype: A clone one base away is much larger, so this may be a read error. CDR3 amino acids: CASSYAAIADTQYF. CDR3 in DNA: TGTGCCAGCAGTTATGCAGCTATCGCAGATACGCAGTATTTT. The V and J genes are TRBV6-2 or TRBV6-3 and TRBJ2-3; the D is unclear. The germline V and J ends were trimmed by 3 bases and 4 bases, with 11 bases remaining between them. CDR3 size: 14 residues. From germline, CDR1 is MNHEY and CDR2 SVGEGT.

V gene TRBV27 combines with J gene TRBJ1-1, with D perhaps TRBD1 (5 bases). CDR3 length: 16 residues. Deletions cut 6 bases from V and 3 bases from J, with 20 bases between. The germline V gene encodes CDR1 MNHEY and CDR2 SMNVEV (reference sequence). CDR3 sequence: CASSPLVGPGDTEAFF. The CDR3 DNA reads as TGTGCCAGCAGCCCGCTCGTGGGGCCTGGCGACACTGAAGCTTTCTTT.

This clonotype occurred many times. This rearrangement joins TRBV24-1 to TRBJ2-1; no clear D gene. The V gene's germline CDR1 is KGHDR and CDR2 SFDVKD. The CDR3 consists of 13 residues. V shed 4 bases and J shed 10 bases, with 13 bases lying between them. Here the CDR3 DNA reads TGTGCCACCAGTGAGCCTAACTCTGGGGAGCAGTTCTTC. Protein sequence: CATSEPNSGEQFF.

Many counts were recorded for this clonotype. The chain joins TRBV6-5 to TRBJ1-2; D is unclear. With 2 bases removed from V and 5 bases from J, the gap between germline ends came to 15 bases. This CDR3 has 15 residues. Germline-derived CDR1 and CDR2 are MNHEY and SVGAGI. The CDR3, as DNA: TGTGCCAGCAGTTACGTACTGGGAGGAGGGTATGGCTACACCTTC. Its translation: CASSYVLGGGYGYTF.

This clonotype was counted ten times or more. The genes are TRBV7-9 and TRBJ2-7, with 10 nucleotides matching TRBD2. Germline V lookup: CDR1 SEHNR, CDR2 FQNEAQ (reference sequence). CDR3 length equals 16 residues. With V trimmed by 5 bases and J by 3 bases, 10 bases remained unmatched. The CDR3 DNA sequence: TGTGCCAGCAGCCCCTCAAGCGGGAGGGGTTACTACGAGCAGTACTTC. This codes for CASSPSSGRGYYEQYF.

Many counts were recorded for this clonotype. The V call is TRBV9, the J call TRBJ2-2; D remains ambiguous. The CDR3 runs to 14 residues. Trimming cost V 3 bases and J 4 bases, with 10 bases left between them. Germline CDR1 SGDLS, CDR2 YYNGEE. The CDR3 loop reads CASSGTAATGELFF. The CDR3 nucleotides read TGTGCCAGCAGCGGAACAGCTGCCACCGGGGAGCTGTTTTTT. Full variable domain (missing parts from reference TRBV9 and TRBJ2-2): DSGVTQTPKHLITATGQRVTLRCSPRSGDLSVYWYQQSLDQGLQFLIQYYNGEERAKGNILERFSAQQFPDLHSELNLSSLELGDSALYFCASSGTAATGELFFGEGSRLTVL.

The chain recombines TRBV28 with TRBJ2-5, with unresolved D. CDR1 is MDHEN, CDR2 SYDVKM, per germline. The V end was cut by 3 bases, the J end by 0 bases, with 5 bases between. This CDR3 spans 13 amino acids. The CDR3: CASSFPYQETQYF. The DNA of the CDR3 is TGTGCCAGCAGTTTCCCGTACCAAGAGACCCAGTACTTC. The variable domain in full, completed from reference TRBV28 and TRBJ2-5, reads DVKVTQSSRYLVKRTGEKVFLECVQDMDHENMFWYRQDPGLGLRLIYFSYDVKMKEKGDIPEGYSVSREKKERFSLILESASTNQTSMYLCASSFPYQETQYFGPGTRLLVL.

This clonotype was counted many times. At one of its ends the junction is not consistent with the germline gene, which may arise from a read error. This chain links TRBV7-8 with TRBJ2-5; no firm D call. CDR3 size: 13 residues. Germline-derived CDR1 and CDR2 are SGHVS and FQNEAQ. CDR3 protein: CASSPGRGETQYF. In DNA, the CDR3 is TGCGCCAGCAGCCCTGGACGCGGAGAGACCCAGTACTTC.

There are many counts of this clonotype. V and J are TRBV7-2 and TRBJ2-7; 7 nucleotides align to TRBD2. Per the germline V gene, CDR1 is SGHTA and CDR2 is FQGNSA. V was pared by 1 base and J by 0 bases, with 3 bases of the junction left unmatched. This CDR3 has 15 amino acids. CDR3 residues: CASSLEGGSSYEQYF. The CDR3 region has the DNA TGTGCCAGCAGCTTAGAGGGCGGGAGCTCCTACGAGCAGTACTTC.